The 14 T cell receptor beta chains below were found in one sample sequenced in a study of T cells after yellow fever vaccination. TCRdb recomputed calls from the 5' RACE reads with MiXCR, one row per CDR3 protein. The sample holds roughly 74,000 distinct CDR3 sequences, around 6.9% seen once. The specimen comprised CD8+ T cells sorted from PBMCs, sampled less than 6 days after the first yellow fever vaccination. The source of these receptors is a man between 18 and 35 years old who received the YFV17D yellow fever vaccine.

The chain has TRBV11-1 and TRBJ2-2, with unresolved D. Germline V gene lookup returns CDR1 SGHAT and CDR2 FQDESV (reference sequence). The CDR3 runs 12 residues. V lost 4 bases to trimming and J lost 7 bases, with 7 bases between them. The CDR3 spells CASSSFGGELFF. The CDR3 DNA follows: TGTGCCAGCAGCTCCTTCGGCGGGGAGCTGTTTTTT.

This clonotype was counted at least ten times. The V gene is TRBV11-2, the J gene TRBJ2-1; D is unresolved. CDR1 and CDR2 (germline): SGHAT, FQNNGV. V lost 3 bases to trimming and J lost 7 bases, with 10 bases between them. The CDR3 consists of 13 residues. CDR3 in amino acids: CASSFRPTNEQFF. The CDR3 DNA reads TGTGCCAGCAGCTTTCGTCCTACGAATGAGCAGTTCTTC.

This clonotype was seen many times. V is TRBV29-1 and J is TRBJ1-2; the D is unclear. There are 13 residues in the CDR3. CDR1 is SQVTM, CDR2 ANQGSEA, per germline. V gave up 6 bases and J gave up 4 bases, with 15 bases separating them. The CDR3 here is CSVPSAGSYGYTF. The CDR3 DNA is TGCAGCGTCCCCAGCGCGGGGTCCTATGGCTACACCTTC.

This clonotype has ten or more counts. CDR3 in amino acids: CASWFGEAFF. The CDR3 DNA follows: TGTGCCAGCTGGTTTGGGGAAGCTTTCTTT. The chain couples TRBV6-2 or TRBV6-3 to TRBJ1-1; D unclear. There are 10 residues in the CDR3. V was cut by 8 bases and J by 8 bases, with 9 bases left in between. Looked up from germline, CDR1 is MNHEY and CDR2 is SVGEGT.

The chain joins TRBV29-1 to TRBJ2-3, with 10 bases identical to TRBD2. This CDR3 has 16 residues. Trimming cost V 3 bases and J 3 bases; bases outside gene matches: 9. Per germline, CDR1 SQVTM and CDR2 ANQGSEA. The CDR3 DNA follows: TGCAGCGTTGATCAGGGGACTAGCGATAGTACAGATACGCAGTATTTT. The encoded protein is CSVDQGTSDSTDTQYF.

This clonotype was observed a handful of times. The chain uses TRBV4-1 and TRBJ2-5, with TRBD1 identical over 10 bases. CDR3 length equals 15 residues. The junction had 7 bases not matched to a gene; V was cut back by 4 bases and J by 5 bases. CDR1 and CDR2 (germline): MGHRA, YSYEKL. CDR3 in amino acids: CASSPGQGDIETQYF. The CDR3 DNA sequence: TGCGCCAGCAGCCCCGGACAGGGGGATATCGAGACCCAGTACTTC.

DNA for the CDR3: TGTGCCAGCGGTTCCCGCTGGGACTACAACACCGGGGAGCTGTTTTTT. Encoded protein: CASGSRWDYNTGELFF. The chain employs TRBV6-5 and TRBJ2-2; TRBD2 agrees at 7 bases. The J segment lost 2 bases and the V segment lost 8 bases, leaving 11 bases of the junction unmatched. The CDR3 runs 16 residues. Germline V gene data show CDR1 as MNHEY and CDR2 as SVGAGI.

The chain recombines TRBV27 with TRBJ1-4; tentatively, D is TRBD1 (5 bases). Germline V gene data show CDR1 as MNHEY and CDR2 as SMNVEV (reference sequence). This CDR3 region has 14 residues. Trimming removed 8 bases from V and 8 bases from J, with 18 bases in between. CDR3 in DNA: TGTGCCAGCGGCTGGGGCCCGGAAAGGGAAAAACTGTTTTTT. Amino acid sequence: CASGWGPEREKLFF.

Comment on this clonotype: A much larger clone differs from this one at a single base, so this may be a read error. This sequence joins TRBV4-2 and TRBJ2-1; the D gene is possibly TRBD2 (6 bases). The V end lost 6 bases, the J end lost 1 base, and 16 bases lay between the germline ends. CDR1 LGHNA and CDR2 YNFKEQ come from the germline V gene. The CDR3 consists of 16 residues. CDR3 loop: CASRSRGAESYNEQFF. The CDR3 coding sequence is TGTGCCAGCAGATCGCGCGGGGCGGAATCCTACAATGAGCAGTTCTTC.

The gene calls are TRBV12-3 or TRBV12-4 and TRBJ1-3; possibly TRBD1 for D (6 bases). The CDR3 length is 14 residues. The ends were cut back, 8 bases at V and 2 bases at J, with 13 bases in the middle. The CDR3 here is CASAQTGTGNTIYF. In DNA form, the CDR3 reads TGTGCCAGCGCTCAGACAGGCACTGGAAACACCATATATTTT.

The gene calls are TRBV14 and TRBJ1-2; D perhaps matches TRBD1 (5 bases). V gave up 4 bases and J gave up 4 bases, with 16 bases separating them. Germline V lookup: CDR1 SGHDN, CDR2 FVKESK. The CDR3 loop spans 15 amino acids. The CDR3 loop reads CASSPNGARSYGYTF. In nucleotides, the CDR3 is TGTGCCAGCAGCCCGAATGGGGCGCGAAGCTATGGCTACACCTTC. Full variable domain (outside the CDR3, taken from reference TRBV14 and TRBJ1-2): EAGVTQFPSHSVIEKGQTVTLRCDPISGHDNLYWYRRVMGKEIKFLLHFVKESKQDESGMPNNRFLAERTGGTYSTLKVQPAELEDSGVYFCASSPNGARSYGYTFGSGTRLTVV.

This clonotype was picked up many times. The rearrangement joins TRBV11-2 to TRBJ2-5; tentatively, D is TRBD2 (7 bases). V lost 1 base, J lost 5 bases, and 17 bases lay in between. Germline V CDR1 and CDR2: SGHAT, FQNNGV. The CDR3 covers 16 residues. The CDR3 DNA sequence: TGTGCCAGCAGCTTAGGGGGGGGCTCCTATCTGGAGACCCAGTACTTC. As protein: CASSLGGGSYLETQYF.

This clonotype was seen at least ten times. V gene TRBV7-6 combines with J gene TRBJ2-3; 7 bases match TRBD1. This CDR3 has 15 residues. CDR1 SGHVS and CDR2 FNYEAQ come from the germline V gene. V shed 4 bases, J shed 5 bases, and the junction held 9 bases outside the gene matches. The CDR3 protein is CASSYRGRVGDTQYF. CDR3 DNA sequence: TGTGCCAGCAGCTACAGGGGCAGGGTCGGAGATACGCAGTATTTT. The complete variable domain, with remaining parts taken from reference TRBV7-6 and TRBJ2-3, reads GAGVSQSPRYKVTKRGQDVALRCDPISGHVSLYWYRQALGQGPEFLTYFNYEAQQDKSGLPNDRFSAERPEGSISTLTIQRTEQRDSAMYRCASSYRGRVGDTQYFGPGTRLTVL.

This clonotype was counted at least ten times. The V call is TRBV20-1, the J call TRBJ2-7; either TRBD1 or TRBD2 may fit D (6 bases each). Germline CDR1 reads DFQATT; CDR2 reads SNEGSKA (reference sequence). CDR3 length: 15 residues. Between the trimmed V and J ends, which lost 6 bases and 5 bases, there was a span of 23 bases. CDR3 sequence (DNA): TGCAGTGCCGAGGGTGAGGACAGCCGGAGGGACGAGCAGTACTTC. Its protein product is CSAEGEDSRRDEQYF.